This T cell receptor (beta chain) is from a study of blood T cell repertoires in COVID-19. Overall study context: Nucleic acid was either cDNA or gDNA, and it came from T cells, B-cell-depleted T cells, or PBMCs.

Per the study methods: Reference gene primer amplification yielded estimated nucleated cell counts. Generated by immunoSEQ multiplex PCR, the TCRdb table keeps only in-frame clones and is missing some. Clone size and V and J calls were adopted from that table, with D and trimming inferred from the DNA. The sample consists of 190,000 or so clones, 80% to 90% of them appearing once. V was pared by 3 bases and J by 5 bases, with 11 bases between. There are 14 residues in the CDR3. Germline V lookup: CDR1 LNHDA, CDR2 SQIVND (reference sequence). The chain links TRBV19 to TRBJ2-1; a weak D match, TRBD2 (6 bases). Sequencing was done on a sample of peripheral blood. This sequence originates from a woman in her 70s with acute or convalescent COVID-19. The CDR3 loop reads CASSMRDNHNEQFF. CDR3 DNA: TGTGCCAGTAGTATGCGGGATAACCACAATGAGCAGTTCTTC.